This T cell receptor (beta chain) is from a study of blood T cell repertoires in COVID-19. As for the study in general: Acute-phase and convalescent COVID-19 samples originated in the United States, Italy and Spain.

The table lists this clone with a count of one. Study processing details: How many nucleated cells were present was estimated from reference gene primer amplification. Some clones are missing from TCRdb's copy, which holds only in-frame ones; the method was immunoSEQ multiplex PCR. V, J and clone size were drawn from that table, and D and trimming were deduced from the DNA. The profile shows 88,000 or so clones, 70% to 80% of them singletons. The source of this sequence is a human donor in a cohort sampled during active COVID-19. The specimen sequenced was peripheral blood.

The CDR3 DNA sequence: TGTGCCAGCTCACCACAGGGGGGGGTGTTCTACGAGCAGTACTTC. Protein: CASSPQGGVFYEQYF. The chain combines TRBV18 with TRBJ2-7; possibly TRBD2 for D (7 bases). The germline CDR1 and CDR2 sequences are KGHSH and LQKENI. This CDR3 region has 15 residues. The germline V and J ends were trimmed by 1 base and 3 bases, with 13 bases remaining between them.